The present entry profiles one TCR beta chain with its context. This entry belongs to a study of T cell changes during pregnancy in multiple sclerosis. Sequencing was performed with immunoSEQ multiplex PCR; in TCRdb, only in-frame clones are kept and a portion is missing. This table holds over 45,000 clones, about 90% found once. There are 15 residues in the CDR3. Germline V gene lookup returns CDR1 LNHDA and CDR2 SQIVND (reference sequence). J gave up 6 bases and V 3 bases, and 10 bases lay outside the gene matches. The rearrangement joins TRBV19 to TRBJ2-7, with TRBD1 identical over 8 bases. The specimen comprised peripheral blood, sampled in the first trimester of pregnancy. The clonotype comes from a female donor with multiple sclerosis, enrolled in a pregnancy study. CDR3 sequence (DNA): TGTGCCAGTAGTATTGGGAGGACAGGGCTCCGCGAGCAGTACTTC. This gives the protein CASSIGRTGLREQYF.